These 8 T cell receptor beta chains were sequenced from one sample in a study of T cells after yellow fever vaccination. TCRdb reprocessed the 5' RACE reads with MiXCR, giving one entry per CDR3 protein. The repertoire holds about 73,000 distinct CDR3 sequences, with around 7.7% as singletons. The sequenced sample was CD8+ T cells sorted from PBMCs, obtained on the day of the yellow fever booster vaccination. The source of these receptors is a man aged 25-45 years who received the YFV17D yellow fever vaccine.

This clonotype has a handful of counts. The chain couples TRBV6-5 to TRBJ2-7; no definite D call. This CDR3 has 13 residues. Trimming shortened V by 2 bases and J by 2 bases, and 7 bases separated the two germline ends. CDR1 is MNHEY and CDR2 is SVGAGI in the germline V gene. DNA of the CDR3: TGTGCCAGCAGTTACAAACAAACCTACGAGCAGTACTTC. This codes for CASSYKQTYEQYF.

Only a few counts were recorded for this clonotype. The chain couples TRBV12-3 or TRBV12-4 to TRBJ1-2; no clear D. V lost 3 bases to trimming and J lost 4 bases, with 15 bases between them. The CDR3 covers 15 residues. CDR3 sequence: CASSFGPQEPYGYTF. The CDR3 coding sequence is TGTGCCAGCAGTTTCGGGCCCCAGGAACCCTATGGCTACACCTTC.

This chain uses TRBV29-1 with TRBJ1-1; 7 positions match TRBD1. This CDR3 has 13 residues. CDR1 and CDR2 (germline): SQVTM, ANQGSEA. J lost 4 bases, V lost 8 bases, and 10 bases had no gene match. CDR3 DNA sequence: TGCAGCACCTCAGGGGGGGAAGGCACTGAAGCTTTCTTT. Amino acids: CSTSGGEGTEAFF.

As regards this clonotype: Being one base from a much bigger clone, this may be a read error. The chain is built from TRBV7-3 and TRBJ2-3, with 10 nucleotides matching TRBD2. Germline CDR1 is SGHTA and CDR2 is FQGTGA. This CDR3 spans 15 amino acids. V was pared by 5 bases and J by 5 bases, with 7 bases of the junction left unmatched. This CDR3 reads CASSTLAGAVDTQYF. CDR3 sequence (DNA): TGTGCCAGCAGCACTCTAGCGGGAGCGGTAGATACGCAGTATTTT.

This clonotype appeared a few times. The chain links TRBV4-3 to TRBJ2-5; TRBD2 aligns across 8 bases. CDR1 is LGHNA, CDR2 YSLEER, per germline. The CDR3 consists of 16 residues. The V segment lost 4 bases and the J segment 4 bases; nucleotides outside the gene matches: 11. DNA for the CDR3: TGCGCCAGCAGCCCTACCGGACTAGCAGGGCGAGAGACCCAGTACTTC. Translated: CASSPTGLAGRETQYF.

This clonotype was found a few times. The V gene is TRBV15, the J gene TRBJ2-1; possibly TRBD1 for D (6 bases). V lost 8 bases and J 0 bases, leaving 11 bases between the germline ends. Germline V gene data show CDR1 as LNHNV and CDR2 as YYDKDF (reference sequence). CDR3 length: 14 residues. The CDR3 spells CATAGTFSYNEQFF. As DNA, the CDR3 is TGTGCCACCGCCGGGACATTCTCCTACAATGAGCAGTTCTTC.

This clonotype was counted many times. The gene calls are TRBV7-9 and TRBJ2-1, with a possible D match to TRBD2 (5 bases). Trimming removed 5 bases from V and 8 bases from J, with 16 bases in between. This CDR3 is built from 14 residues. Per germline, CDR1 SEHNR and CDR2 FQNEAQ (reference sequence). The CDR3 nucleotides read TGTGCCAGCAGCAGATTAGAGGGAGCCTATGAGCAGTTCTTC. Translation gives CASSRLEGAYEQFF.

This clonotype appeared a few times. The chain recombines TRBV5-1 with TRBJ2-1; 10 positions agree with TRBD1. J gave up 4 bases and V 0 bases, and 4 bases lay outside the gene matches. The CDR3 extends over 16 amino acids. The V gene's germline CDR1 is SGHRS and CDR2 YFSETQ. CDR3 region: CASSLGTGGHYNEQFF. The CDR3 nucleotides are TGCGCCAGCAGCTTGGGGACAGGGGGACATTACAATGAGCAGTTCTTC.